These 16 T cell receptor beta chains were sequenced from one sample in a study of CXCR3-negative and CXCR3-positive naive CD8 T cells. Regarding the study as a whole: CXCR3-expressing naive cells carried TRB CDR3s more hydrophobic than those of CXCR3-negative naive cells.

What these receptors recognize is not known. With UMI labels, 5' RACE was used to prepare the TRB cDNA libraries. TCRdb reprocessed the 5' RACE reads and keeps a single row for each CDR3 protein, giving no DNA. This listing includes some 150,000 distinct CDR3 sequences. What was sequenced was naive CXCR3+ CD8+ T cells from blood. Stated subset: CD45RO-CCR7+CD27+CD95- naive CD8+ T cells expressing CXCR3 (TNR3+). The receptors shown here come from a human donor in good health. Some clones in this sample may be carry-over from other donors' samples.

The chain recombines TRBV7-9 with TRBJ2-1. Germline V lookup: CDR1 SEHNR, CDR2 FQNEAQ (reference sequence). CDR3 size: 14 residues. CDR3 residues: CASSLPQSYNEQFF.

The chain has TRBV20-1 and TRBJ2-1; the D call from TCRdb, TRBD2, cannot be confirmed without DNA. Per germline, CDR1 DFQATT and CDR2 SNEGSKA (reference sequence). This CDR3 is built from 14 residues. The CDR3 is CSTSSGGKVNEQFF.

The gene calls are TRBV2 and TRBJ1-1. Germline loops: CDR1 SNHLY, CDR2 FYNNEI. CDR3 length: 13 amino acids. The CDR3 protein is CASSGQGSTEAFF.

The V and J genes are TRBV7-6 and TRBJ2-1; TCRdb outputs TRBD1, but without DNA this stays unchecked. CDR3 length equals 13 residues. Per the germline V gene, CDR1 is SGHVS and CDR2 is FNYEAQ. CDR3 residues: CASSGTNYNEQFF. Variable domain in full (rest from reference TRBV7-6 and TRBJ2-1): GAGVSQSPRYKVTKRGQDVALRCDPISGHVSLYWYRQALGQGPEFLTYFNYEAQQDKSGLPNDRFSAERPEGSISTLTIQRTEQRDSAMYRCASSGTNYNEQFFGPGTRLTVL.

CDR3 amino acids: CAISEGRETDTQYF. The V and J genes are TRBV10-3 and TRBJ2-3; TCRdb proposes TRBD1, but this gene call is untestable without DNA. In germline, CDR1 is ENHRY, CDR2 SYGVKD. This CDR3 contains 14 residues.

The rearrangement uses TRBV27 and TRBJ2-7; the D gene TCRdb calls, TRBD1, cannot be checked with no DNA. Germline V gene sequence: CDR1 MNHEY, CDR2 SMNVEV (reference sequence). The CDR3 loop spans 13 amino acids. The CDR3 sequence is CASSLTGGYEQYF.

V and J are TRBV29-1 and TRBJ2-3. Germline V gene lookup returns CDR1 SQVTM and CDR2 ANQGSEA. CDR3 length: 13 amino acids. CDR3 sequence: CSVPTSRTDTQYF.

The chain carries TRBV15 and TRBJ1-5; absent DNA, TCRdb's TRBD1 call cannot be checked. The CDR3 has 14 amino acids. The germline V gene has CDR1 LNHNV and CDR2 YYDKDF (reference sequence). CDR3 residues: CATSVGQANQPQHF.

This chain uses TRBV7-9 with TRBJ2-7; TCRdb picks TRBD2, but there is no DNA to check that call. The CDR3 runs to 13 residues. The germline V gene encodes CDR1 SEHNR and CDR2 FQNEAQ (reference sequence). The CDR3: CASSPTSRYEQYF.

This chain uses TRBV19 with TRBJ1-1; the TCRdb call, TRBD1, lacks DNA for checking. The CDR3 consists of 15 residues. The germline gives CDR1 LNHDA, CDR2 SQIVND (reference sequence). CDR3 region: CASSIDVGDTTGAFF.

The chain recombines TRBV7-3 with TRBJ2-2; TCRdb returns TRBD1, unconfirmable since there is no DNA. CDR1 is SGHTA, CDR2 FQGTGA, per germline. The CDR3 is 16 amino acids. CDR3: CASSPGEGQNTGELFF.

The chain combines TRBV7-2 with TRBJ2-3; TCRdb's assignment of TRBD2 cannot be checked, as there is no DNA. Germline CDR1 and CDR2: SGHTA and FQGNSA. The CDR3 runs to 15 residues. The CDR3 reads CASSLVGGPTDTQYF.

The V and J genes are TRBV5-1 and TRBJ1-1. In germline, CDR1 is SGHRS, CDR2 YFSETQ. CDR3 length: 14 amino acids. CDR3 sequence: CASSLEAGRYEAFF.

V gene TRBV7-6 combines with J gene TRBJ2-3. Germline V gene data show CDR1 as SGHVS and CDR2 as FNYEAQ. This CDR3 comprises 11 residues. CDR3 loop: CASSQSDTQYF.

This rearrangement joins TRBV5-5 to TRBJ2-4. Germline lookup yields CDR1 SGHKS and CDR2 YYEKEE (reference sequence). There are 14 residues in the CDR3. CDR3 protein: CASSLGLGENIQYF.

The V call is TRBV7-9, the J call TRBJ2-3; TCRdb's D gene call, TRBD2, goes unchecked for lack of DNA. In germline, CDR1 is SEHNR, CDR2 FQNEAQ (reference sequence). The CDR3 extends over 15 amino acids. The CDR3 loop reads CASSFPSGSTDTQYF.